A single sample gave rise to the 30 T cell receptor beta chains below, sequenced in a study of control samples from healthy donors and cancer patients. The method was immunoSEQ multiplex PCR; TCRdb's version includes in-frame clones alone and lacks a portion of them. The sample lists around 94,000 clones, about 85% occurring once. Sequenced material: blood. Receptors were obtained from a woman aged 45-65 years in good health.

The V and J genes are TRBV6-5 and TRBJ1-2; D not certain. The germline CDR1 and CDR2 sequences are MNHEY and SVGAGI. This CDR3 region has 12 residues. Trimming left V 5 bases short and J 9 bases short, with 13 bases between. CDR3 loop: CASSPEGQRYTF. The CDR3 nucleotides read TGTGCCAGCAGTCCTGAGGGTCAGCGCTACACCTTC.

This clone was detected only once. The genes are TRBV27 and TRBJ2-2; 10 nucleotides line up with TRBD2. V shed 6 bases, J shed 4 bases, and the junction held 8 bases outside the gene matches. CDR1 is MNHEY, CDR2 SMNVEV, per germline (reference sequence). CDR3 length: 16 amino acids. CDR3 region: CASSPASGRITGELFF. In nucleotides, the CDR3 is TGTGCCAGCAGCCCCGCTAGCGGGAGAATCACCGGGGAGCTGTTTTTT.

The gene calls are TRBV15 and TRBJ1-4; 9 positions agree with TRBD1. This CDR3 has 16 residues. Germline V gives CDR1 LNHNV, CDR2 YYDKDF (reference sequence). V was clipped by 6 bases and J by 5 bases; unmatched bases: 10. The CDR3, as DNA: TGTGCCACCAGGGGAGAGTGGGGACAGGGAAATGAAAAACTGTTTTTT. It is translated as CATRGEWGQGNEKLFF.

The chain uses TRBV6-6 and TRBJ1-5, with D possibly being TRBD1 (5 bases). Germline CDR1 MNHNY, CDR2 SVGAGI (reference sequence). Trimming pared 6 bases from V and 2 bases from J, leaving 14 bases between. The CDR3 is made up of 15 amino acids. In nucleotides, the CDR3 is TGTGCCAGCAGCCAAGGGGATATGGGCAATCAGCCCCAGCATTTT. Translating gives CASSQGDMGNQPQHF.

The chain couples TRBV6-1 to TRBJ1-1; tentative D call: TRBD1 (5 bases). This CDR3 has 16 amino acids. Trimming cost V 0 bases and J 0 bases, with 11 bases left between them. Germline loops: CDR1 MNHNS, CDR2 SASEGT. The CDR3 here is CASSEAGAIMNTEAFF. The CDR3 bases are TGTGCCAGCAGTGAAGCCGGGGCCATAATGAACACTGAAGCTTTCTTT.

This clone occurred once. The rearrangement links TRBV19 to TRBJ2-7, with 9 nucleotides matching TRBD2. From germline, CDR1 is LNHDA and CDR2 SQIVND (reference sequence). V lost 1 base and J lost 3; bases outside the gene matches: 4. This CDR3 contains 15 residues. The CDR3 reads CASSIGLAEFYEQYF. DNA of the CDR3: TGTGCCAGTAGTATAGGACTAGCGGAATTCTACGAGCAGTACTTC.

The chain carries TRBV2 and TRBJ2-5, with 8 nucleotides matching TRBD1. The J segment lost 5 bases and the V segment lost 8 bases, leaving 7 bases of the junction unmatched. The CDR3 totals 13 residues. CDR1 and CDR2 from the germline V gene are SNHLY and FYNNEI. The CDR3 DNA reads as TGTGCCAGCGGTGGACAGGGCTGGGAGACCCAGTACTTC. The encoded protein is CASGGQGWETQYF.

This chain uses TRBV7-3 with TRBJ2-7; 9 nucleotides agree with TRBD1. The trim removed 6 bases at V and 3 bases at J, leaving 9 bases unmatched. CDR1 SGHTA and CDR2 FQGTGA come from the germline V gene. This CDR3 is built from 15 residues. The CDR3 region has the DNA TGTGCCAGCAGTTATAAACCGGACAGGGGCTACGAGCAGTACTTC. Translation gives CASSYKPDRGYEQYF. The variable domain in full, completed from reference TRBV7-3 and TRBJ2-7, reads GAGVSQTPSNKVTEKGKYVELRCDPISGHTALYWYRQSLGQGPEFLIYFQGTGAADDSGLPNDRFFAVRPEGSVSTLKIQRTERGDSAVYLCASSYKPDRGYEQYFGPGTRLTVT.

This chain connects TRBV11-2 to TRBJ2-7, with D hard to call. Germline V CDR1 and CDR2: SGHAT, FQNNGV. The CDR3 has 13 residues. V gave up 4 bases and J gave up 9 bases, with 16 bases separating them. The CDR3 region is CASSSLSFNGQYF. The CDR3 bases are TGTGCCAGCAGCTCTCTTTCCTTTAATGGGCAGTACTTC.

The chain is built from TRBV6-2 or TRBV6-3 and TRBJ2-7; D perhaps matches TRBD2 (6 bases). The germline V and J ends were trimmed by 2 bases and 0 bases, with 11 bases remaining between them. This CDR3 has 15 residues. CDR1 and CDR2 from the germline V gene are MNHEY and SVGEGT. This CDR3 is CASSYGGMSSYEQYF. The CDR3 bases are TGTGCCAGCAGTTACGGGGGGATGAGCTCCTACGAGCAGTACTTC.

V gene TRBV15 combines with J gene TRBJ1-3; D is perhaps TRBD1 (5 bases). The CDR3 totals 17 residues. V was cut by 0 bases and J by 0 bases, with 12 bases left in between. Germline assignment: CDR1 LNHNV and CDR2 YYDKDF (reference sequence). The CDR3: CATSRDEGSYSGNTIYF. In DNA, the CDR3 is TGTGCCACCAGCAGAGACGAGGGGAGCTACTCTGGAAACACCATATATTTT. Full variable domain (missing parts from reference TRBV15 and TRBJ1-3): DAMVIQNPRYQVTQFGKPVTLSCSQTLNHNVMYWYQQKSSQAPKLLFHYYDKDFNNEADTPDNFQSRRPNTSFCFLDIRSPGLGDTAMYLCATSRDEGSYSGNTIYFGEGSWLTVV.

The chain links TRBV28 to TRBJ1-2; D ambiguous. Deletions cut 7 bases from V and 4 bases from J, with 10 bases between. There are 12 residues in the CDR3. Germline values: CDR1 MDHEN, CDR2 SYDVKM. The CDR3 coding sequence is TGTGCCAGCACCGACCAGTCCTATGGCTACACCTTC. It encodes CASTDQSYGYTF.

The chain links TRBV7-9 to TRBJ1-1; D not certain. This CDR3 has 14 residues. Germline V gene lookup returns CDR1 SEHNR and CDR2 FQNEAQ (reference sequence). Trimming took off 6 bases at V and 1 base at J, with 12 bases between the two ends. The CDR3 loop is CASSLGQANTEAFF. The CDR3 coding sequence is TGTGCCAGCAGTCTCGGGCAGGCGAACACTGAAGCTTTCTTT.

The chain couples TRBV4-3 to TRBJ1-2; 7 positions match TRBD1. Trimming removed 4 bases from V and 4 bases from J; junction bases left unmatched: 6. CDR1 and CDR2 from the germline V gene are LGHNA and YSLEER. This CDR3 region has 14 residues. The CDR3 region has the DNA TGCGCCAGCAGCCGACGACAGGGCCCCTATGGCTACACCTTC. Translated: CASSRRQGPYGYTF.

CDR3 region: CASSRGVGGIQPQHF. In DNA form, the CDR3 reads TGTGCCAGCAGCCGAGGGGTCGGAGGGATTCAGCCCCAGCATTTT. The J gene is TRBJ1-5, the V gene TRBV3-1 (or the pseudogene TRBV3-2), with D possibly being TRBD1 (5 bases). This CDR3 is 15 amino acids long. Per germline, CDR1 LGHDT and CDR2 YNNKEL (reference sequence). The ends were cut back, 4 bases at V and 6 bases at J, with 16 bases in the middle.

This chain uses TRBV3-1 (or the pseudogene TRBV3-2) with TRBJ2-7; 9 positions match TRBD1. CDR1 is LGHDT and CDR2 is YNNKEL in the germline V gene (reference sequence). The junction had 13 bases not matched to a gene; V was cut back by 6 bases and J by 7 bases. This CDR3 comprises 15 residues. CDR3 DNA sequence: TGTGCCAGCAGTCAAAACCTAGGACAGGGGTCGGAGCAGTACTTC. As protein: CASSQNLGQGSEQYF.

This clone was seen once. The V gene is TRBV7-2, the J gene TRBJ1-6, with a weak D call TRBD1 (5 bases). V lost 4 bases to trimming and J lost 5 bases, with 15 bases between them. The CDR3 has 16 residues. Germline CDR1 is SGHTA and CDR2 is FQGNSA. The CDR3: CASSSRQMRNNSPLHF. The CDR3 DNA reads as TGTGCCAGCAGCTCTAGACAGATGAGAAATAATTCACCCCTCCACTTT. Full variable domain (missing parts from reference TRBV7-2 and TRBJ1-6): GAGVSQSPSNKVTEKGKDVELRCDPISGHTALYWYRQSLGQGLEFLIYFQGNSAPDKSGLPSDRFSAERTGGSVSTLTIQRTQQEDSAVYLCASSSRQMRNNSPLHFGNGTRLTVT.

V gene TRBV29-1 combines with J gene TRBJ1-2; D is possibly TRBD1 (5 bases). The CDR3 sequence is 14 residues long. CDR1 and CDR2 (germline): SQVTM, ANQGSEA. Trimming cost V 4 bases and J 4 bases, with 16 bases left between them. In nucleotides, the CDR3 is TGCAGCGTTGTTCGATCCGAGACAGCCTATGGCTACACCTTC. Protein: CSVVRSETAYGYTF.

This clone came up a few times. The rearrangement joins TRBV6-2 or TRBV6-3 to TRBJ2-1; TRBD2 matches 11 bases. CDR1 is MNHEY, CDR2 SVGEGT, per germline. This CDR3 contains 13 residues. Trimming at V came to 4 bases and at J to 7 bases, leaving 0 bases not matched to a gene. In DNA, the CDR3 is TGTGCCAGCAGTTGGACTAGCGGGAATGAGCAGTTCTTC. Protein: CASSWTSGNEQFF.

The chain combines TRBV7-6 with TRBJ2-7, with 7 bases fitting TRBD1. Per the germline V gene, CDR1 is SGHVS and CDR2 is FNYEAQ. There are 14 residues in the CDR3. J lost 3 bases, V lost 1 base, and 3 bases had no gene match. CDR3 residues: CASSLDPGGYEQYF. In DNA form, the CDR3 reads TGTGCCAGCAGCTTAGATCCAGGGGGCTACGAGCAGTACTTC.

V is TRBV7-3 and J is TRBJ1-1; 7 bases align to TRBD1. The V gene end was trimmed by 2 bases and the J gene end by 8 bases; junction bases not matched to a gene: 5. The CDR3 runs to 13 residues. Germline assignment: CDR1 SGHTA and CDR2 FQGTGA. The CDR3 DNA follows: TGTGCCAGCAGCTTACTAACGACAGGGGAAGCTTTCTTT. Amino acid sequence: CASSLLTTGEAFF.

The V and J genes are TRBV2 and TRBJ2-7; no reliable D call. CDR1 is SNHLY and CDR2 is FYNNEI in the germline V gene. The CDR3 has 14 amino acids. Trimming stripped 1 base from V and 4 bases from J, with 11 bases between. DNA of the CDR3: TGTGCCAGCAGTGAAGAACGGCAGCCGTACGAGCAGTACTTC. Its protein product is CASSEERQPYEQYF.

Of note for this clone: Other nucleotide sequences in the sample specify the same CDR3. This rearrangement joins TRBV6-2 or TRBV6-3 to TRBJ1-1; D is perhaps TRBD1 (6 bases). CDR3 size: 13 residues. V was shortened by 0 bases and J by 5 bases, with 7 bases between the two germline ends. Germline loops: CDR1 MNHEY, CDR2 SVGEGT. CDR3 nucleotides: TGTGCCAGCAGTTACTCCAGGGGAACTGAAGCTTTCTTT. This gives the protein CASSYSRGTEAFF.

V and J are TRBV4-2 and TRBJ2-3; the D gene could be TRBD1 or TRBD2 (5 bases each). Germline values: CDR1 LGHNA, CDR2 YNFKEQ. V was clipped by 4 bases and J by 8 bases, with 25 bases between them. The CDR3 runs to 17 residues. The CDR3 DNA is TGTGCCAGCAGCCCCGAGGGGTCTCGAGGGAATACGCTTACGCAGTATTTT. Its translation: CASSPEGSRGNTLTQYF.

The chain recombines TRBV28 with TRBJ2-7; 7 bases are shared with TRBD2. V lost 6 bases and J lost 4; bases outside the gene matches: 6. The CDR3 contains 13 residues. The germline V gene encodes CDR1 MDHEN and CDR2 SYDVKM. CDR3 loop: CASRRRESYEQYF. The CDR3 coding sequence is TGTGCCAGCAGAAGGCGGGAGAGTTACGAGCAGTACTTC.

V gene TRBV11-3 combines with J gene TRBJ1-4; the D gene is possibly TRBD1 (6 bases). With 0 bases removed from V and 1 base from J, the gap between germline ends came to 15 bases. The CDR3 runs to 18 residues. The germline V gene encodes CDR1 SGHNT and CDR2 YENEEA. The CDR3 protein is CASSLDKGRGVTNEKLFF. CDR3 in DNA: TGTGCCAGCAGCTTAGATAAGGGCAGGGGAGTAACTAATGAAAAACTGTTTTTT.

This chain joins TRBV9 and TRBJ2-1; weak D call: TRBD2 (6 bases). This CDR3 region has 14 residues. Germline V gene lookup returns CDR1 SGDLS and CDR2 YYNGEE. The germline V and J ends were trimmed by 3 bases and 9 bases, with 16 bases remaining between them. CDR3 DNA: TGTGCCAGCAGCGCCGAAACGGGGGACGGTGAGCAGTTCTTC. It is translated as CASSAETGDGEQFF. The whole variable domain, filled in from reference TRBV9 and TRBJ2-1, reads DSGVTQTPKHLITATGQRVTLRCSPRSGDLSVYWYQQSLDQGLQFLIQYYNGEERAKGNILERFSAQQFPDLHSELNLSSLELGDSALYFCASSAETGDGEQFFGPGTRLTVL.

The chain uses TRBV7-9 and TRBJ2-1; no firm D call. Per the germline V gene, CDR1 is SEHNR and CDR2 is FQNEAQ (reference sequence). The CDR3 has 12 amino acids. The ends were cut back, 3 bases at V and 8 bases at J, with 8 bases in the middle. CDR3 amino acids: CASSLGSDEQFF. CDR3 coding DNA: TGTGCCAGCAGCTTGGGCAGCGATGAGCAGTTCTTC.

The V call is TRBV25-1, the J call TRBJ1-2; D is uncertain. V dropped 5 bases and J dropped 1 base, with 11 bases sitting between them. From germline, CDR1 is MGHDK and CDR2 SYGVNS. The CDR3 spans 14 residues. CDR3 amino acids: CASSWQAYNYGYTF. The CDR3 bases are TGTGCCAGCAGTTGGCAGGCGTATAACTATGGCTACACCTTC.

J is TRBJ1-2 and V is TRBV10-3; the D gene is possibly TRBD1 (5 bases). The V end lost 10 bases, the J end lost 4 bases, and 16 bases lay between the germline ends. The V gene's germline CDR1 is ENHRY and CDR2 SYGVKD. The CDR3 is 13 amino acids. The CDR3 nucleotides read TGTGCCAAGCGGGACGACGGACCCTATGGCTACACCTTC. Its protein is CAKRDDGPYGYTF.